This T cell receptor (beta chain) was recorded in a study of cytomegalovirus exposure and HLA in healthy donors. Whole-study results and caveats: Presence/absence analyses supposed approximately even sequencing depth among donors.

13 Jbeta primers and 60 Vbeta primers were used for the PCR. Only in-frame clones appear in the TCRdb table, and some are missing; sequencing was by immunoSEQ multiplex PCR. The sample yields around 140,000 clones, around a tenth seen once. In this sample, this clone turned up a few times. What it recognizes is unknown. Trimming pared 10 bases from V and 4 bases from J, leaving 19 bases between. This CDR3 spans 14 amino acids. Germline values: CDR1 ENHRY, CDR2 SYGVKD. The V and J genes are TRBV10-3 and TRBJ1-2; a weak D match, TRBD1 (6 bases). Sequenced: PBMCs. The origin of this receptor is a man in his forties or fifties in good health and CMV-seronegative. The CDR3 spells CATGAGAVSYGYTF. The CDR3 region has the DNA TGTGCCACAGGGGCTGGGGCAGTTTCCTATGGCTACACCTTC.